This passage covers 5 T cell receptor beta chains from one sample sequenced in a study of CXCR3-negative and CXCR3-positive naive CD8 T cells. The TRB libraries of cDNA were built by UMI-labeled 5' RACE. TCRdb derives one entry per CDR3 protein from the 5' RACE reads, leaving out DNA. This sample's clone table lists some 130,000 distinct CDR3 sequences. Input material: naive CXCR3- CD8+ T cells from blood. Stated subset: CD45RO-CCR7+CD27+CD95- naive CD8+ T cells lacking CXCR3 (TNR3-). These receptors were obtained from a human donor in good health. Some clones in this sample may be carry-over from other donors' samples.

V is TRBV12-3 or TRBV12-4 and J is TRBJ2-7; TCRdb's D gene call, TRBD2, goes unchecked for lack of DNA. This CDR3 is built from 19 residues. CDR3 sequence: CASSRGLAGAQFGVYEQYF.

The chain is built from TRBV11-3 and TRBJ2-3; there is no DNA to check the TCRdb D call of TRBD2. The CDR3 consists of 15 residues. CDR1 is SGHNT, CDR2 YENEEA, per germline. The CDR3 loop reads CASSLGIAGTDTQYF.

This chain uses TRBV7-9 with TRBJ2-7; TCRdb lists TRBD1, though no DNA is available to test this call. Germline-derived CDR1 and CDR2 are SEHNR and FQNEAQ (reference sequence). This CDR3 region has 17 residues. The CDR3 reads CASSFPPGQGLSYEQYF.

The CDR3 reads CASSWSGSGLNTGELFF. The rearrangement links TRBV5-1 to TRBJ2-2; TCRdb gives TRBD2 as the D gene, but with no DNA this cannot be confirmed. The CDR3 spans 17 residues. The germline gives CDR1 SGHRS, CDR2 YFSETQ. Supplemented by reference TRBV5-1 and TRBJ2-2, the full variable domain reads KAGVTQTPRYLIKTRGQQVTLSCSPISGHRSVSWYQQTPGQGLQFLFEYFSETQRNKGNFPGRFSGRQFSNSRSEMNVSTLELGDSALYLCASSWSGSGLNTGELFFGEGSRLTVL.

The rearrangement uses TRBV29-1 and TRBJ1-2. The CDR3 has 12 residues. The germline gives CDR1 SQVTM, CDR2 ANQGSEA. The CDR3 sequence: CSVLDGNYGYTF.